One and the same sample provided the 4 T cell receptor beta chains below, sequenced in a study of T cells after yellow fever vaccination. TCRdb used MiXCR to reprocess the 5' RACE reads, holding one entry per CDR3 protein. In the table there are about 330,000 distinct CDR3 sequences, 7% to 10% of which are singletons. Here the sequenced sample was PBMCs, taken about 41 days after the first yellow fever vaccination. The origin of the receptors is a young man who received the YFV17D yellow fever vaccine.

This clonotype came up a few times. Because the CDR3's place on the DNA is in doubt, the DNA is left out and the CDR3 is given as listed by TCRdb. The V and J genes are TRBV7-8 and TRBJ2-2. Germline V gene lookup returns CDR1 SGHVS and CDR2 FQNEAQ. The CDR3 sequence runs 14 residues, both termini included. The CDR3 sequence is CASSPVFGAGELFF.

This chain joins TRBV7-2 and TRBJ2-7; 8 bases are a match to TRBD1. Trimming removed 5 bases from V and 3 bases from J; junction bases left unmatched: 9. The length of the CDR3 is 15 residues. Germline V gene sequence: CDR1 SGHTA, CDR2 FQGNSA. The CDR3 sequence is CASSPRQGRIYEQYF. In nucleotides, the CDR3 is TGTGCCAGCAGCCCCCGACAGGGGAGGATCTACGAGCAGTACTTC. Using reference TRBV7-2 and TRBJ2-7 for the parts outside the CDR3, the full variable domain is GAGVSQSPSNKVTEKGKDVELRCDPISGHTALYWYRQSLGQGLEFLIYFQGNSAPDKSGLPSDRFSAERTGGSVSTLTIQRTQQEDSAVYLCASSPRQGRIYEQYFGPGTRLTVT.

This clonotype was seen only a few times. The rearrangement uses TRBV7-9 and TRBJ2-7; D uncertain. The V end was cut by 5 bases, the J end by 1 base, with 9 bases between. CDR3 length: 13 residues. Germline V CDR1 and CDR2: SEHNR, FQNEAQ (reference sequence). The CDR3 is CASSADGSYEQYF. CDR3 DNA: TGTGCCAGCAGCGCGGACGGATCCTACGAGCAGTACTTC.

The chain recombines TRBV4-1 with TRBJ2-2; 7 bases fit TRBD1. This CDR3 is 20 amino acids long. Germline CDR1 is MGHRA and CDR2 is YSYEKL. With 4 bases clipped from V and 0 bases from J, the junction kept 17 bases outside the gene matches. The CDR3 DNA is TGCGCCAGCAGCCGCCCCCCAACCCAGACAGGGACCCCGAACACCGGGGAGCTGTTTTTT. It specifies CASSRPPTQTGTPNTGELFF.